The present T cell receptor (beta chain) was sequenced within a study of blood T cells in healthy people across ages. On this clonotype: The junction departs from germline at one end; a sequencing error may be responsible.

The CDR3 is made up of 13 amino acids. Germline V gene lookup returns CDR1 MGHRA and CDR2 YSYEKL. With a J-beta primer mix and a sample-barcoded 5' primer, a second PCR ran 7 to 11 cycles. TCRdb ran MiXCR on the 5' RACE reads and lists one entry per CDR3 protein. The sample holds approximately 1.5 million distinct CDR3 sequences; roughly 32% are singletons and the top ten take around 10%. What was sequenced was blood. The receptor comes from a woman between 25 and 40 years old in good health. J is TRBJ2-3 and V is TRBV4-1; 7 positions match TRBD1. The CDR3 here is CAGSPEQGDTQYF. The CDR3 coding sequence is TGCGCCGGCAGCCCGGAACAGGGGGATACGCAGTATTTT.